This T cell receptor (beta chain) comes out of a study of tumor and adjacent non-tumor tissue in lung cancer. Study-level background: The patients, 10 to 11 men and roughly 5 women, were about 31 to 85 with stage I to III disease. Study-level points and caveats: Normal lung showed higher cumulative top 100 clone frequency than tumor.

RNA was extracted from bulk tissue without any cell sorting. Chemotherapy-naive patients with new lung cancer underwent thoracic surgery in China, August–late 2014. The library came from three nested PCR rounds adapted from ARM-PCR protocols. MiXCR, run by TCRdb on the multiplex PCR reads, gives a single entry per CDR3 protein. The sample lists 76,000 or so distinct CDR3 sequences, approximately 68% occurring once. A remark on this clonotype: The antigen remains undetermined. The junction and the germline gene differ at one end; a read error may be behind it.

Per the germline V gene, CDR1 is MNHNS and CDR2 is SASEGT. The CDR3 is 16 residues long. Sequencing used lung tumor tissue. The sequence was obtained from a woman aged 65 to 85 with non-small cell lung cancer. The chain joins TRBV6-1 to TRBJ2-7, with D perhaps assigned TRBD1 or TRBD2 (6 bases each). Here the CDR3 DNA reads TGTGACAGCAGTGGGGGCGCTAGCGACAGCTCCTACGAGCAGTACTTC. Translated: CDSSGGASDSSYEQYF.